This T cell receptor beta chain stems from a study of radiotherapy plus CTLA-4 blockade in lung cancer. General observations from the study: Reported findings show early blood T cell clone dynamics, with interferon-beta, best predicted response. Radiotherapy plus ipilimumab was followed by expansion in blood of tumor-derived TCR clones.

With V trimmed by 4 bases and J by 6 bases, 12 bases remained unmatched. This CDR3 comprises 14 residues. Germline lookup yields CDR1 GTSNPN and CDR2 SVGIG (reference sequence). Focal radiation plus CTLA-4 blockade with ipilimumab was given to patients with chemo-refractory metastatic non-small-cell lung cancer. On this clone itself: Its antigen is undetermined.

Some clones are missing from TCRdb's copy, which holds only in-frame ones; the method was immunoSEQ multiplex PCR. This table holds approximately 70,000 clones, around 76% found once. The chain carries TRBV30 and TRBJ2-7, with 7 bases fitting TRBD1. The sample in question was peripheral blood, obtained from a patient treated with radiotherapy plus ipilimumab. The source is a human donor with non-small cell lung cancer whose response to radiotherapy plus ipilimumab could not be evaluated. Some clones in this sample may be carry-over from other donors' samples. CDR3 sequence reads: CAWNYYSGQVEQYF. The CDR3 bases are TGTGCCTGGAATTATTACTCCGGACAGGTCGAGCAGTACTTC.